The rows below give T cell receptor beta chains drawn from one sample of a study of blood T cell repertoires in COVID-19. Sequencing used immunoSEQ multiplex PCR; TCRdb keeps in-frame clones, though not all of them. The repertoire includes about 79,000 clones, about 87% of them detected once, and about 4.8% sits in the top ten. Material: peripheral blood. These receptors were taken from a man aged 45-65 years with active COVID-19. CDR3s include the opening cysteine and the closing phenylalanine or tryptophan. D genes are given only for firm matches. Size is omitted from some rows. Given values are once, few, many or a class for expanded clones.

J gene: TRBJ2-7
V gene: TRBV2
D gene: TRBD2
clone size: .
CDR3 DNA: TGTGCCAGCAGTGGGACTAGCGGCGCTGGGGGCGAGCAGTACTTC
CDR3 protein: CASSGTSGAGGEQYF

J gene: TRBJ2-7
V gene: TRBV5-8
D gene: TRBD1
clone size: .
CDR3 DNA: TGTGCCAGCATCGGACAGGGCTCTGGTCACTACGAGCAGTACTTC
CDR3 protein: CASIGQGSGHYEQYF

J gene: TRBJ2-1
V gene: TRBV28
D gene: TRBD2
clone size: .
CDR3 DNA: TGTGCCAGCACTCTTAGCGGGATCGCGCATGAGCAGTTCTTC
CDR3 protein: CASTLSGIAHEQFF

J gene: TRBJ2-5
V gene: TRBV9
D gene: .
clone size: .
CDR3 DNA: TGTGCCAGCAGCGTAGAAGGGGGTCTTGTGGAGACCCAGTACTTC
CDR3 protein: CASSVEGGLVETQYF

J gene: TRBJ2-5
V gene: TRBV9
D gene: .
clone size: .
CDR3 DNA: TGTGCCAGCAGCGTAGGTAGCTACCAAGAGACCCAGTACTTC
CDR3 protein: CASSVGSYQETQYF

J gene: TRBJ2-2
V gene: TRBV9
D gene: .
clone size: once
CDR3 DNA: TGTGCCAGCAGCGTTTTAGCGACCGGGGAGCTGTTTTTT
CDR3 protein: CASSVLATGELFF

J gene: TRBJ2-1
V gene: TRBV7-8
D gene: TRBD2
clone size: .
CDR3 DNA: TGTGCCAGCAGCTTACCGCGGGAGGAAAACTCCTACAATGAGCAGTTCTTC
CDR3 protein: CASSLPREENSYNEQFF

J gene: TRBJ1-2
V gene: TRBV7-9
D gene: .
clone size: .
CDR3 DNA: TGTGCCAGCAGCTTAGCAGGGGACTATGGCTACACCTTC
CDR3 protein: CASSLAGDYGYTF

J gene: TRBJ1-1
V gene: TRBV7-2
D gene: .
clone size: .
CDR3 DNA: TGTGCCAGCAGCTTAGGCGGGTTGACTGAAGCTTTCTTT
CDR3 protein: CASSLGGLTEAFF

J gene: TRBJ2-7
V gene: TRBV10-1
D gene: TRBD2
clone size: .
CDR3 DNA: TGCGCCAGCAGTGAACCACTAGCGGGAGCCTACGAGCAGTACTTC
CDR3 protein: CASSEPLAGAYEQYF

J gene: TRBJ2-7
V gene: TRBV7-2
D gene: TRBD1
clone size: once
CDR3 DNA: TGTGCCAGCAGCTTAGGAGGGGGCAGCTCCTACGAGCAGTACTTC
CDR3 protein: CASSLGGGSSYEQYF

J gene: TRBJ1-2
V gene: TRBV6-5
D gene: .
clone size: .
CDR3 DNA: TGTGCCAGCAGTTACACGGACAGCATCTATGGCTACACCTTC
CDR3 protein: CASSYTDSIYGYTF

J gene: TRBJ1-1
V gene: TRBV7-3
D gene: .
clone size: once
CDR3 DNA: TGTGCCAGCAGCAGCAGGGGAGTGGCTGAAGCTTTCTTT
CDR3 protein: CASSSRGVAEAFF

J gene: TRBJ2-5
V gene: TRBV5-1
D gene: TRBD2
clone size: .
CDR3 DNA: TGCGCCAGCAGCTTGGACGGCGGGGGGCACCAAGAGACCCAGTACTTC
CDR3 protein: CASSLDGGGHQETQYF

J gene: TRBJ2-7
V gene: TRBV6-1
D gene: .
clone size: few
CDR3 DNA: TGTGCCAGCAGTGAAGATGGAGGCAGTACCTACGAGCAGTACTTC
CDR3 protein: CASSEDGGSTYEQYF

J gene: TRBJ2-5
V gene: TRBV29-1
D gene: .
clone size: once
CDR3 DNA: TGCAGCGTTGGGGCGAGGGATAGAGAGACCCAGTACTTC
CDR3 protein: CSVGARDRETQYF

J gene: TRBJ2-1
V gene: TRBV21-1
D gene: .
clone size: .
CDR3 DNA: TGTGCCAGATGTAGTGAGCAGTTCTTC
CDR3 protein: CARCSEQFF

J gene: TRBJ2-1
V gene: TRBV7-3
D gene: .
clone size: .
CDR3 DNA: TGTGCCAGCAGCCATATTGAGGGTGAGCAGTTCTTC
CDR3 protein: CASSHIEGEQFF

J gene: TRBJ1-2
V gene: TRBV6-6
D gene: TRBD1
clone size: .
CDR3 DNA: TGTGCCAGCAGGTCACAGGGGGTTAGCTATGGCTACACCTTC
CDR3 protein: CASRSQGVSYGYTF

J gene: TRBJ1-2
V gene: TRBV4-2
D gene: TRBD1
clone size: .
CDR3 DNA: TGTGCCAGCAGCCAAGAAGTAGCACAGGGGACGGGGGGCTACACCTTC
CDR3 protein: CASSQEVAQGTGGYTF

J gene: TRBJ2-5
V gene: TRBV9
D gene: TRBD1
clone size: .
CDR3 DNA: TGTGCCAGCAGCGTAGTCGGTACAGGGGGGAGAGAGACCCAGTACTTC
CDR3 protein: CASSVVGTGGRETQYF

J gene: TRBJ2-5
V gene: TRBV6-5
D gene: TRBD1
clone size: .
CDR3 DNA: TGTGCCAGCAGGATCCAGGGGGTAGGGGAGACCCAGTACTTC
CDR3 protein: CASRIQGVGETQYF

J gene: TRBJ1-5
V gene: TRBV19
D gene: .
clone size: .
CDR3 DNA: TGTGCCAGTAGTATCGCGGACAGAAACAATCAGCCCCAGCATTTT
CDR3 protein: CASSIADRNNQPQHF

J gene: TRBJ2-2
V gene: TRBV30
D gene: .
clone size: .
CDR3 DNA: TGTGCCTGGAGTGCGGGCACCGGGGAGCTGTTTTTT
CDR3 protein: CAWSAGTGELFF

J gene: TRBJ2-6
V gene: TRBV7-6
D gene: .
clone size: .
CDR3 DNA: TGTGCCAGCAGCTTTCTACCCATCCCAATGCAAACTGGGGCCAACGTCCTGACTTTC
CDR3 protein: CASSFLPIPMQTGANVLTF

J gene: TRBJ1-2
V gene: TRBV28
D gene: TRBD1
clone size: .
CDR3 DNA: TGTGCCAGCAGTTTAGCCGACAGGGGCAAGCATGGCTACACCTTC
CDR3 protein: CASSLADRGKHGYTF

J gene: TRBJ2-3
V gene: TRBV5-1
D gene: TRBD2
clone size: .
CDR3 DNA: TGCGCCAGCAGCTACGGGGGGTCGGTCACAGATACGCAGTATTTT
CDR3 protein: CASSYGGSVTDTQYF

J gene: TRBJ1-2
V gene: TRBV7-2
D gene: TRBD1
clone size: .
CDR3 DNA: TGTGCCAGCAGGGAAGGGGGCATCTATGGCTACACCTTC
CDR3 protein: CASREGGIYGYTF

J gene: TRBJ1-1
V gene: TRBV5-1
D gene: .
clone size: .
CDR3 DNA: TGCGCCAGCAGCGGCCCCCCTATGGGCCCGATATCCCTGAACACTGAAGCTTTCTTT
CDR3 protein: CASSGPPMGPISLNTEAFF

J gene: TRBJ2-6
V gene: TRBV28
D gene: .
clone size: .
CDR3 DNA: TGTGCCAGCAGACCGACCGCGGCGCGGTCTAACTCTGGGGCCAACGTCCTGACTTTC
CDR3 protein: CASRPTAARSNSGANVLTF

J gene: TRBJ1-2
V gene: TRBV14
D gene: TRBD1
clone size: once
CDR3 DNA: TGTGCCAGCAGCCCACTCCGGGACAGGAAGAACTATGGCTACACCTTC
CDR3 protein: CASSPLRDRKNYGYTF

J gene: TRBJ2-7
V gene: TRBV5-1
D gene: .
clone size: .
CDR3 DNA: TGCGCCAGCAGCGCGGGACGGACCGAGCAGTACTTC
CDR3 protein: CASSAGRTEQYF

J gene: TRBJ1-1
V gene: TRBV5-1
D gene: .
clone size: .
CDR3 DNA: TGCGCCAGCAGCTTTTCAGGGGTGGCTGAAGCTTTCTTT
CDR3 protein: CASSFSGVAEAFF

J gene: TRBJ2-1
V gene: TRBV15
D gene: .
clone size: .
CDR3 DNA: TGTGCCACCAGCAAAAACCTCCTAGCAGATGAGCAGTTCTTC
CDR3 protein: CATSKNLLADEQFF

J gene: TRBJ1-1
V gene: TRBV5-1
D gene: .
clone size: .
CDR3 DNA: TGCGCCAGCAGCTTGGATCCAGGGGTGGACACTGAAGCTTTCTTT
CDR3 protein: CASSLDPGVDTEAFF

J gene: TRBJ1-3
V gene: TRBV25-1
D gene: .
clone size: once
CDR3 DNA: TGTGCCAGCAGTGGAGAGCCGGTCGGAAACACCATATATTTT
CDR3 protein: CASSGEPVGNTIYF

J gene: TRBJ2-5
V gene: TRBV6-1
D gene: .
clone size: .
CDR3 DNA: TGTGCCAGCAGTGAAGCATGGGCCGGGGGTCAAGAGACCCAGTACTTC
CDR3 protein: CASSEAWAGGQETQYF

J gene: TRBJ2-1
V gene: TRBV11-2
D gene: .
clone size: .
CDR3 DNA: TGTGCCAGCAGCTTATCCCTCCTGGGGCCGTACAATGAGCAGTTCTTC
CDR3 protein: CASSLSLLGPYNEQFF

J gene: TRBJ2-3
V gene: TRBV5-6
D gene: TRBD2
clone size: .
CDR3 DNA: TGTGCCAGCAGCTTGGGGGTAGCGGGAGGCACAGATACGCAGTATTTT
CDR3 protein: CASSLGVAGGTDTQYF

J gene: TRBJ1-2
V gene: TRBV28
D gene: .
clone size: .
CDR3 DNA: TGTGCCAGCAGCTCCGGGGGGGAATTGGGTGGCTACACCTTC
CDR3 protein: CASSSGGELGGYTF

J gene: TRBJ2-2
V gene: TRBV9
D gene: TRBD1
clone size: .
CDR3 DNA: TGTGCCAGCAGCGTGGGACAGGGAATGACCGGGGAGCTGTTTTTT
CDR3 protein: CASSVGQGMTGELFF

J gene: TRBJ2-3
V gene: TRBV15
D gene: TRBD2
clone size: once
CDR3 DNA: TGTGCCACCAGCAGAGGGTCTAGCGGGGGATCAGATACGCAGTATTTT
CDR3 protein: CATSRGSSGGSDTQYF

J gene: TRBJ2-7
V gene: TRBV20-1
D gene: .
clone size: .
CDR3 DNA: TGCAGTGCTAGTACGGGTCACGAGCAGTACTTC
CDR3 protein: CSASTGHEQYF

J gene: TRBJ2-7
V gene: TRBV12-3/TRBV12-4
D gene: .
clone size: .
CDR3 DNA: TGTGCCAGCACCACCTATCTAGCGAGCGAGCAGTACTTC
CDR3 protein: CASTTYLASEQYF

J gene: TRBJ1-6
V gene: TRBV30
D gene: .
clone size: once
CDR3 DNA: TGTGCCTGGAGTTTAATCAGGGGACGGCATTCACCCCTTCACTTT
CDR3 protein: CAWSLIRGRHSPLHF

J gene: TRBJ2-5
V gene: TRBV4-2
D gene: TRBD2
clone size: .
CDR3 DNA: TGTGCCAGCAGCCAAACTTCAACTCCGGGACTAGCGGGAGTCCGGGAAGAGACCCAGTACTTC
CDR3 protein: CASSQTSTPGLAGVREETQYF

J gene: TRBJ2-5
V gene: TRBV5-1
D gene: TRBD1
clone size: few
CDR3 DNA: TGCGCCAGCAGCTTGGCACAGGGGAGAAAAGAGACCCAGTACTTC
CDR3 protein: CASSLAQGRKETQYF

J gene: TRBJ1-5
V gene: TRBV19
D gene: TRBD1
clone size: .
CDR3 DNA: TGTGCCAGTAGTATAATGGTAGGGGGCGAAAGCAATCAGCCCCAGCATTTT
CDR3 protein: CASSIMVGGESNQPQHF

J gene: TRBJ2-6
V gene: TRBV4-2
D gene: TRBD1
clone size: .
CDR3 DNA: TGTGCCAGCAGCCAAGAACAGGGGAATGTCGTTGGGGCCAACGTCCTGACTTTC
CDR3 protein: CASSQEQGNVVGANVLTF

J gene: TRBJ1-1
V gene: TRBV19
D gene: TRBD1
clone size: .
CDR3 DNA: TGTGCCAGTAGTACCCTGACAGGGACGGTGAACACTGAAGCTTTCTTT
CDR3 protein: CASSTLTGTVNTEAFF

J gene: TRBJ1-5
V gene: TRBV6-1
D gene: .
clone size: few
CDR3 DNA: TGTGCCAGCAGTGACAGGGGCCATAGCAATCAGCCCCAGCATTTT
CDR3 protein: CASSDRGHSNQPQHF

J gene: TRBJ2-5
V gene: TRBV28
D gene: TRBD2
clone size: .
CDR3 DNA: TGTGCCAGCGGGAGCGGGGGGGGAGTTTGGCAAGAGACCCAGTACTTC
CDR3 protein: CASGSGGGVWQETQYF